The entry that follows covers one T cell receptor (beta chain) sequence. The target antigen is unknown. The study ran its PCR with 60 Vbeta and 13 Jbeta primers. The repertoire was sequenced with immunoSEQ multiplex PCR; TCRdb's copy has only in-frame clones and lacks some. The sample records about 140,000 clones, around four fifths being singletons. The data were taken from a study of cytomegalovirus exposure and HLA in healthy donors. Regarding the study as a whole: The authors enumerated roughly 160 TCR beta chains as linked to cytomegalovirus. Specificity for CMV antigens was confirmed in vitro for a few of the CMV-associated chains. In a later analysis, compared with equally common non-associated chains, HLA-associated beta chains were more expanded.

V was clipped by 5 bases and J by 6 bases, with 11 bases between them. Germline CDR1 is SGHTA and CDR2 is FQGNSA. The CDR3 is made up of 13 amino acids. The TCR was taken from an older woman in good health and CMV-seropositive. V and J are TRBV7-2 and TRBJ2-1; D may be TRBD1 (5 bases). The sample consisted of PBMCs. The CDR3 protein is CASSRLGPNEQFF. DNA of the CDR3: TGTGCCAGCAGCAGGTTGGGGCCCAATGAGCAGTTCTTC.